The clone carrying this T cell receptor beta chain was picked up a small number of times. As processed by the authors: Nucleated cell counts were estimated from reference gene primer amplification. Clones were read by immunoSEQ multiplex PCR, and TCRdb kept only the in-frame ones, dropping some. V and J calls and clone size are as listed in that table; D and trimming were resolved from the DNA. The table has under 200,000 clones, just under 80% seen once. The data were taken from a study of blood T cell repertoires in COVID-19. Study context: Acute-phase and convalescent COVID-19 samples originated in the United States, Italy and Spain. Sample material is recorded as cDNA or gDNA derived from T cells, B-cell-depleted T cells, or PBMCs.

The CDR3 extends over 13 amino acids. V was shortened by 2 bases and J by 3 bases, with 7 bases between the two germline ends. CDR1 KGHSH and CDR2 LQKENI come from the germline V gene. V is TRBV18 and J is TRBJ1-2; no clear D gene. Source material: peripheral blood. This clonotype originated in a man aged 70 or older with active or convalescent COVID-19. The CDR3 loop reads CASSPSVDYGYTF. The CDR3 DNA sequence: TGTGCCAGCTCACCAAGCGTTGACTATGGCTACACCTTC.